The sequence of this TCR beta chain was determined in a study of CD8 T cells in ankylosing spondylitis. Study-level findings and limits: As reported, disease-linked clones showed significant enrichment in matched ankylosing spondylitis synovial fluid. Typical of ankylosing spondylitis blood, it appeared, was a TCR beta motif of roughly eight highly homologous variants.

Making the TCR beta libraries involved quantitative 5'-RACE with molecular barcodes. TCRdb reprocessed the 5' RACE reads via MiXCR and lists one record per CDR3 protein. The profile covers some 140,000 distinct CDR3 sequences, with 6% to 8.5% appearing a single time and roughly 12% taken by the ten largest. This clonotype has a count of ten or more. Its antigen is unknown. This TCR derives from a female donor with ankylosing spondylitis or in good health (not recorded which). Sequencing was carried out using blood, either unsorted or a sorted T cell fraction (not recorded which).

The CDR3 is CASSLGSVSNYGYTF. For the CDR3, the DNA is TGTGCCAGCAGCTTGGGCAGTGTCTCTAACTATGGCTACACCTTC. The rearrangement uses TRBV5-6 and TRBJ1-2; D ambiguous. V was cut by 0 bases and J by 0 bases, with 9 bases left in between. The CDR3 length is 15 residues. Germline V gene data show CDR1 as SGHDT and CDR2 as YYEEEE.